The entry that follows covers one TCR beta chain sequence. TCRdb's table, derived via immunoSEQ multiplex PCR, lists solely in-frame clones and lacks some. Among 720,000 or so clones, 75% to 90% were seen once, and the ten largest hold about 0.011%. The entry originates in a study of shared T cell receptors in the human thymus. These data are also associated with another study on human thymus T cells. Per that study: Serving as donors were healthy Finnish infants, each of whom was having open corrective surgery for congenital heart defects. Corrective cardiac surgery supplied the resected thymus tissue. Highly overlapping thymic repertoires among unrelated individuals were reported in related research.

The material sequenced was thymocytes. This sequence originates from a girl less than two years old with a congenital heart defect.

In nucleotides, the CDR3 is TGTGCCAGCAGCTTAGCGTATTCCGGACAGGGAGAGGGCGAGCAGTACTTC. It encodes CASSLAYSGQGEGEQYF. J is TRBJ2-7 and V is TRBV7-2; 8 nucleotides align to TRBD1. Germline assignment: CDR1 SGHTA and CDR2 FQGNSA. With V trimmed by 0 bases and J by 6 bases, 13 bases remained unmatched. The CDR3 is 17 residues long.